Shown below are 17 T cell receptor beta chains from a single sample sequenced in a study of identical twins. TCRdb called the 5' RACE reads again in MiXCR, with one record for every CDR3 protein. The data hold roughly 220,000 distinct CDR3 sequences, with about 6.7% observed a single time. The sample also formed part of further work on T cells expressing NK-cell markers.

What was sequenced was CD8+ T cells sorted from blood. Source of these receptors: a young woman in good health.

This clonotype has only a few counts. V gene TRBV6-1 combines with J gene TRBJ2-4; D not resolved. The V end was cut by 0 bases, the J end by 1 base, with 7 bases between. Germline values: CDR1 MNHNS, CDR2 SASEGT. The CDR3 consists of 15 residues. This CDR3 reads CASSEARVAKNIQYF. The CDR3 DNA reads TGTGCCAGCAGTGAAGCACGGGTTGCCAAAAACATTCAGTACTTC.

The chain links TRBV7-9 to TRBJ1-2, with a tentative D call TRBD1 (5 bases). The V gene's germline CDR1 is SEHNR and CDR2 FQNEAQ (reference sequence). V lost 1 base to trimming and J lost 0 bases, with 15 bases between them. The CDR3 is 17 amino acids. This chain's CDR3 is CASSLDLTAVANYGYTF. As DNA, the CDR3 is TGTGCCAGCAGCTTAGATTTGACAGCAGTAGCTAACTATGGCTACACCTTC.

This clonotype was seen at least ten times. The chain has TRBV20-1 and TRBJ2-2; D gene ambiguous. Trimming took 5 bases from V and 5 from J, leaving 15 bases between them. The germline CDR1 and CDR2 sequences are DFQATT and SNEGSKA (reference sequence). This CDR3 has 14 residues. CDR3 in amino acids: CSAAQRTPTGELFF. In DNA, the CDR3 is TGCAGTGCTGCGCAGAGGACCCCAACCGGGGAGCTGTTTTTT.

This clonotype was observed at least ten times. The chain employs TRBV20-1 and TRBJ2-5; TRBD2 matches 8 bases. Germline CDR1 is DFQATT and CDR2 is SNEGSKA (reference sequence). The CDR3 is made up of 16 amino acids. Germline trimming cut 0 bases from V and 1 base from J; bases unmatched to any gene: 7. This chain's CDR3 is CSAREGSGNRQETQYF. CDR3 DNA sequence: TGCAGTGCTAGAGAAGGTAGCGGGAATCGCCAAGAGACCCAGTACTTC.

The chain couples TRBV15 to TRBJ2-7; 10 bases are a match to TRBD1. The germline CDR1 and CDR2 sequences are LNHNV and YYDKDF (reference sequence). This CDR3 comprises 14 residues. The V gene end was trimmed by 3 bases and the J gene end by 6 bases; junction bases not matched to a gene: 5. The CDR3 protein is CATSSRDRGSEQYF. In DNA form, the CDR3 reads TGTGCCACCAGCAGCCGGGACAGGGGTTCCGAGCAGTACTTC.

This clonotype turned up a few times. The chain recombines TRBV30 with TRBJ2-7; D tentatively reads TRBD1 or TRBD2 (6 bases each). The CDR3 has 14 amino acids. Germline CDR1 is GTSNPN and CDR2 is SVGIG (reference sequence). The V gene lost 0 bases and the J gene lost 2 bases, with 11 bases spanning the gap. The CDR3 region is CAWSVGGNPYEQYF. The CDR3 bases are TGTGCCTGGAGTGTAGGGGGGAATCCCTACGAGCAGTACTTC. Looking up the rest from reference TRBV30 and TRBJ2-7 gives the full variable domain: SQTIHQWPATLVQPVGSPLSLECTVEGTSNPNLYWYRQAAGRGLQLLFYSVGIGQISSEVPQNLSASRPQDRQFILSSKKLLLSDSGFYLCAWSVGGNPYEQYFGPGTRLTVT.

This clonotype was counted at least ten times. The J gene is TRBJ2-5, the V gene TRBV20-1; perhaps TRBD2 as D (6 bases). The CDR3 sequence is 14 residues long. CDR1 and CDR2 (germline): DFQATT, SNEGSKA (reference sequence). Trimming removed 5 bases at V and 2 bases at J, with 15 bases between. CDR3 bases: TGCAGTGCTGGTCCGGGACTCCTTCAAGAGACCCAGTACTTC. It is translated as CSAGPGLLQETQYF.

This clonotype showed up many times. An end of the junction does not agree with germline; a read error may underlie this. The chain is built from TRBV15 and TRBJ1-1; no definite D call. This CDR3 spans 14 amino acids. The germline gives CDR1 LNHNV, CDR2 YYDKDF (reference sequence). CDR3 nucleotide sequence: TGTGCCACCAGCAGACCTCGCGTGGAGGTAATTACGGTCTTT. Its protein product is CATSRPRVEVITVF.

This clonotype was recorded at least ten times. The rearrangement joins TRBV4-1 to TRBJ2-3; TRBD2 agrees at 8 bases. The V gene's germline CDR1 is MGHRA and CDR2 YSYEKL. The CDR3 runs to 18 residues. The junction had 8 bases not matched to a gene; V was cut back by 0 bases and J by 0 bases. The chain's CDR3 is CASSQDASGGSSTDTQYF. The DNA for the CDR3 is TGCGCCAGCAGCCAAGATGCCAGCGGGGGCTCTAGCACAGATACGCAGTATTTT.

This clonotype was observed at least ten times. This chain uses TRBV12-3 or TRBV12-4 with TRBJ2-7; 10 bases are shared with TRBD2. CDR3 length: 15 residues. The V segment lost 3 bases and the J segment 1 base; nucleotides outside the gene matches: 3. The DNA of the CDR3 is TGTGCCAGCAGTTTGCTAGCGGGGGAGTCCTACGAGCAGTACTTC. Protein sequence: CASSLLAGESYEQYF.

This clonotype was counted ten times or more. CDR3 sequence: CASRAGEAEQYF. DNA of the CDR3: TGTGCCAGCCGGGCGGGAGAGGCCGAGCAGTACTTC. This sequence joins TRBV12-3 or TRBV12-4 and TRBJ2-7; 7 bases agree with TRBD2. The CDR3 sequence is 12 residues long. The trim removed 8 bases at V and 6 bases at J, leaving 7 bases unmatched.

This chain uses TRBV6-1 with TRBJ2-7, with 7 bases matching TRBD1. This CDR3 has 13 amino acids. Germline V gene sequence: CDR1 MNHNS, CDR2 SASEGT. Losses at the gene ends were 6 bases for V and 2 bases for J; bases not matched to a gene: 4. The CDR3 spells CASRETGAYEQYF. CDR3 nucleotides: TGTGCCAGCAGAGAAACAGGGGCCTACGAGCAGTACTTC.

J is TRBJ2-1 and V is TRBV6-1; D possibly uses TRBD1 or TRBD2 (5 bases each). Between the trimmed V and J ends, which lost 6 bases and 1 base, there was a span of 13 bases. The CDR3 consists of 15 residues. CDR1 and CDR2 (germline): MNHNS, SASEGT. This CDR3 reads CASRGDRGSYNEQFF. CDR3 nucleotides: TGTGCCAGCAGGGGGGATCGTGGTTCCTACAATGAGCAGTTCTTC.

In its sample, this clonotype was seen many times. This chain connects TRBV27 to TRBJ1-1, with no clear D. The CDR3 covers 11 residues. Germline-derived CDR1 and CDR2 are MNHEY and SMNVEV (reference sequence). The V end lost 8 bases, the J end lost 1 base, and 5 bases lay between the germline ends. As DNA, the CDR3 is TGTGCCAGCGGACGGAACACTGAAGCTTTCTTT. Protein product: CASGRNTEAFF.

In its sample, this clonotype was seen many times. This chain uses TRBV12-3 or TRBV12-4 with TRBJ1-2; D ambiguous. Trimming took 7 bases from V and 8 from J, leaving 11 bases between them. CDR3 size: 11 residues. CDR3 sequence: CASTAGQGYTF. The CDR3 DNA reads TGTGCCAGCACGGCCGGTCAGGGCTACACCTTC.

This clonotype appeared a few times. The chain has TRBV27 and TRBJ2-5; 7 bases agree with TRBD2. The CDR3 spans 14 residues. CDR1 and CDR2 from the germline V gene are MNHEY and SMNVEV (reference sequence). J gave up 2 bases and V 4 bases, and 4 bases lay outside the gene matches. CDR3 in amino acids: CASSSREVQETQYF. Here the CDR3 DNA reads TGTGCCAGCAGTTCCCGGGAGGTACAAGAGACCCAGTACTTC.

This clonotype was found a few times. CDR3 DNA: TGTGCCAGCTCACCGGGGAGTAGGGGTGAAGCTTTCTTT. Protein product: CASSPGSRGEAFF. The rearrangement uses TRBV18 and TRBJ1-1; TRBD1 might be the D (5 bases). This CDR3 has 13 residues. Between the trimmed V and J ends, which lost 3 bases and 7 bases, there was a span of 12 bases. The germline CDR1 and CDR2 sequences are KGHSH and LQKENI.